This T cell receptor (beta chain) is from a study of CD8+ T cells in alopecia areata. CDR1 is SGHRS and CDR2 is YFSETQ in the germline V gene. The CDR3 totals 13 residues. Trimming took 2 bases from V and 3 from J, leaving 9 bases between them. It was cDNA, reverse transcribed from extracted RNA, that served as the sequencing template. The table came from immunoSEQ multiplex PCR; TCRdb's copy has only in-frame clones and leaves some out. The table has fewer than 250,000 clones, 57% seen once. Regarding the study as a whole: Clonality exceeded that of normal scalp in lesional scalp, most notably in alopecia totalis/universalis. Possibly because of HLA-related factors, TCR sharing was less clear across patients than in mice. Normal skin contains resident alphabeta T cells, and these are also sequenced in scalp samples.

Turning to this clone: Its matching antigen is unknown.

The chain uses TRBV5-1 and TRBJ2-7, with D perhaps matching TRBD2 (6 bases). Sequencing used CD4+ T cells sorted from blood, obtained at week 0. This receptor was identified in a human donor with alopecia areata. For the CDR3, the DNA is TGCGCCAGCAGCTTCGCGGGGAACTACGAGCAGTACTTC. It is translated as CASSFAGNYEQYF.